This T cell receptor beta chain derives from a study of blood T cell repertoires in COVID-19. On the study more broadly: T cells, B-cell-depleted T cells, or PBMCs provided the cDNA or gDNA that served as material.

Authors' processing steps: Using reference gene primer amplification, nucleated cell counts were estimated. Assay: immunoSEQ multiplex PCR; the TCRdb copy retains only in-frame clones and omits some. That table furnishes V, J and clone size, whereas the DNA furnished D and trimming. Here the sample spans 300,000 to 350,000 clones, 87% being singletons. Seattle patients were enrolled while actively infected and followed longitudinally. The count of this clone is one. V was pared by 6 bases and J by 0 bases, with 4 bases between. The CDR3 runs 12 residues. The germline gives CDR1 MGHDK, CDR2 SYGVNS. The sequence was collected from a young man with COVID-19, enrolled during active disease. The sample was peripheral blood. The chain employs TRBV25-1 and TRBJ2-3; D ambiguous. CDR3 loop: CASSLSTDTQYF. CDR3 nucleotides: TGTGCCAGCAGCCTCAGCACAGATACGCAGTATTTT.